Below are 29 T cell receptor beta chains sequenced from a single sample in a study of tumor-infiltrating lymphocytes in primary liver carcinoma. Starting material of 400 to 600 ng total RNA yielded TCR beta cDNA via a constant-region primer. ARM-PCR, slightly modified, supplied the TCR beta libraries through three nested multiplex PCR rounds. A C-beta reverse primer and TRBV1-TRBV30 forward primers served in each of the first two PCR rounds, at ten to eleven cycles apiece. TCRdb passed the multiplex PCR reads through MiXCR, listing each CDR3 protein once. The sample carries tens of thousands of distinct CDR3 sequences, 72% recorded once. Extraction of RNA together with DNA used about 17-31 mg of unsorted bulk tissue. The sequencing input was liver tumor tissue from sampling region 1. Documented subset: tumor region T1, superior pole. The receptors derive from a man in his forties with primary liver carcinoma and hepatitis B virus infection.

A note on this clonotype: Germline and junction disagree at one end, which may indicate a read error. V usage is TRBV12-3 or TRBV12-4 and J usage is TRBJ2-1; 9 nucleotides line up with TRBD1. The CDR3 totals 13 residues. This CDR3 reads CANTLQGASEQFF. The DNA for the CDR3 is TGCGCCAACACCTTACAGGGGGCGAGTGAGCAGTTCTTC.

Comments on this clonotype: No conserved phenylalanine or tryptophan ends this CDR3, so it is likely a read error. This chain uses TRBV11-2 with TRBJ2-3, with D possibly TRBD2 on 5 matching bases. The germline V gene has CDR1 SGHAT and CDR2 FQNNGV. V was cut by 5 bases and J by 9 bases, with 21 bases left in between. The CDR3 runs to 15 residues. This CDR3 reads CASSDGGSERGTQYL. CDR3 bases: TGTGCCAGCAGCGACGGAGGTAGCGAGAGAGGGACGCAGTATTTA.

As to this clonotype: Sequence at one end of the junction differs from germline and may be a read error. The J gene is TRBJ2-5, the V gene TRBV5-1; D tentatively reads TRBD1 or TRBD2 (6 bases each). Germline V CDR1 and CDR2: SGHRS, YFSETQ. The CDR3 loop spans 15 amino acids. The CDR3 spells CANSLEGGLSETQYF. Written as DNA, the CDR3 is TGCGCCAACAGCTTGGAAGGGGGGTTGTCAGAGACCCAGTACTTC.

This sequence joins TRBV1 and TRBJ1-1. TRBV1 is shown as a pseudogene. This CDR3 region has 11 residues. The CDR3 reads CTSSPGTETFF. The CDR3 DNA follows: TGCACTAGCAGCCCGGGGACTGAAACTTTCTTT.

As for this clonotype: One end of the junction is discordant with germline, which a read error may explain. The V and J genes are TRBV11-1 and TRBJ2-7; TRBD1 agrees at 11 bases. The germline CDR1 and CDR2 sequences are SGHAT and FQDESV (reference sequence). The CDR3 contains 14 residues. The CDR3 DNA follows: TGTGTCAGCAGCTCGAGGACAGGGGGCAACGAGCAGTACTTC. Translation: CVSSSRTGGNEQYF.

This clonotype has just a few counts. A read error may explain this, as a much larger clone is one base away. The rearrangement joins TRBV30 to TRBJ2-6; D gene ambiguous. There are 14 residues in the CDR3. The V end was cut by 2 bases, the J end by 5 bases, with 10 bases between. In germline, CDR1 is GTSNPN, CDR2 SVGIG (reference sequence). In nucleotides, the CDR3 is TGTGCCTGGAGTCTTCCTTCCAGGGCCAACGTCCTGACTTTC. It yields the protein CAWSLPSRANVLTF.

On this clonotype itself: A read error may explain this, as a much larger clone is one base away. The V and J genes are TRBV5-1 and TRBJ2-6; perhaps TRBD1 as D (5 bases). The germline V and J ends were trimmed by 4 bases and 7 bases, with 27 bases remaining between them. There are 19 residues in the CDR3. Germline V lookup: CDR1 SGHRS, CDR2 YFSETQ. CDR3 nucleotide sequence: TGCGCCAGCAGCCAAACACAGGCAGGCGGTCACTCCAGTGCCAACGTCCTGACTTTC. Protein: CASSQTQAGGHSSANVLTF.

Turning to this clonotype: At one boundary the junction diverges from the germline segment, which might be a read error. The CDR3: CVWKDSNQPQHF. The CDR3 DNA sequence: TGCGTCTGGAAGGACAGCAATCAGCCCCAGCATTTT. The J gene is TRBJ1-5, the V gene TRBV30; no firm D call. The CDR3 has 12 amino acids. Germline loops: CDR1 GTSNPN, CDR2 SVGIG (reference sequence).

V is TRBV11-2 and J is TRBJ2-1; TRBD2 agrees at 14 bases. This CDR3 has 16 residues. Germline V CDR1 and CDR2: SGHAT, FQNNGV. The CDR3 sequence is CTSSYSSTSGRGGGFF. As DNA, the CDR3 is TGTACTAGCAGTTACTCTTCGACTAGCGGGAGGGGAGGCGGGTTCTTC.

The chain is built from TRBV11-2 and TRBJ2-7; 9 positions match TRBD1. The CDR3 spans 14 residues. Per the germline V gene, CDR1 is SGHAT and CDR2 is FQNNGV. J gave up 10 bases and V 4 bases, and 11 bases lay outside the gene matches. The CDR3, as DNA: TGTGCCAGCAGCTCGGGACAGGGCGGCCATGATCAGTACTTC. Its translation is CASSSGQGGHDQYF.

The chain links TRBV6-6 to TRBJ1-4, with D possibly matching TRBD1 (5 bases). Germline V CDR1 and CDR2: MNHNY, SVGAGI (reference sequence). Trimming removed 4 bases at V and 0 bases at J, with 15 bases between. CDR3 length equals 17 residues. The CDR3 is CASSFGLGATTNEKLFF. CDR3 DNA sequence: TGTGCCAGCAGTTTTGGGTTAGGGGCAACAACTAATGAAAAACTGTTTTTT.

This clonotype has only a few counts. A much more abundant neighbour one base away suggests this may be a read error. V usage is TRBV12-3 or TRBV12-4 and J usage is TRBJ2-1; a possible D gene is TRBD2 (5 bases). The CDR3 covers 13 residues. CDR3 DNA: TGTGCCAGCACCTTACGGGGATACAATGAGCGGTTCTTC. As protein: CASTLRGYNERFF.

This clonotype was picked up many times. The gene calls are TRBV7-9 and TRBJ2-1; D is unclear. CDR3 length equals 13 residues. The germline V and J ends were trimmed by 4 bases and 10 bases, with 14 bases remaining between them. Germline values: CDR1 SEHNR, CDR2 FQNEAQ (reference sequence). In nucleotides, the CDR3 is TGTGCCAGCAGCTATCCTGACTCCTTAGAGCAGTTCTTC. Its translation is CASSYPDSLEQFF.

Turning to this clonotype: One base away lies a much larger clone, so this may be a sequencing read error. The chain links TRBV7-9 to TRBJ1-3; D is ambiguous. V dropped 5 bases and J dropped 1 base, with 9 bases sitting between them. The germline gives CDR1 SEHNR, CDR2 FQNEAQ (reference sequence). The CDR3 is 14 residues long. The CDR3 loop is CASSPGSSGNTIYF. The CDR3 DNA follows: TGTGCCAGCAGCCCTGGGTCATCTGGAAACACCATATATTTT.

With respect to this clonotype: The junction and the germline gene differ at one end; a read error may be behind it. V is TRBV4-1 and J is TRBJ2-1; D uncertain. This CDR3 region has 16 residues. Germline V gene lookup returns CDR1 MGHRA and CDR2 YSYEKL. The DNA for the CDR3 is TGCGCCAGCGGCCAAGTAAGGGATAGACCGTCAGGTGAGCAGTTCTTC. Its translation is CASGQVRDRPSGEQFF.

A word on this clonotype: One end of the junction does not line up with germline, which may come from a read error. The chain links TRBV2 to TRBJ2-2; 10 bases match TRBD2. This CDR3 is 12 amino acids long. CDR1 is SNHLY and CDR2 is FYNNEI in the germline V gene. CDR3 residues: CTSGGGTGELFF. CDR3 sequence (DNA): TGTACCAGCGGGGGGGGGACCGGGGAGCTGTTTTTT.

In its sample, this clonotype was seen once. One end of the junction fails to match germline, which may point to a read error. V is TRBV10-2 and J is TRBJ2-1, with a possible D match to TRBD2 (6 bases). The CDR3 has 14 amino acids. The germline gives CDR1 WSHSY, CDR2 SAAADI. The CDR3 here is CTSTGGAAYNEQFF. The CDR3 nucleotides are TGCACCAGCACGGGCGGGGCAGCCTACAATGAACAGTTCTTC.

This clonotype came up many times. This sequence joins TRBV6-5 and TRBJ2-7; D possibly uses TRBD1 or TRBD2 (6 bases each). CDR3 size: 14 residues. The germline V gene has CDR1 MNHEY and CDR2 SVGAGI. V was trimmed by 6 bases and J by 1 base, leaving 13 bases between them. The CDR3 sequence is CASRGGTSSYEQYF. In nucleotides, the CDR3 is TGTGCCAGCAGAGGGGGGACCTCATCCTACGAGCAGTACTTC.

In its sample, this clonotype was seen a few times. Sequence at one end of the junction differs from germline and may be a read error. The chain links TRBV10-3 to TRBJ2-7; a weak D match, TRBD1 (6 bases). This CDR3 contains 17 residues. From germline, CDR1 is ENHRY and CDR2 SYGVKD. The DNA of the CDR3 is TGTGCCACCAGTGCCCTTCCCCCGGGGCAGGGGTTCGGCGAGCAATACTTC. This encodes CATSALPPGQGFGEQYF.

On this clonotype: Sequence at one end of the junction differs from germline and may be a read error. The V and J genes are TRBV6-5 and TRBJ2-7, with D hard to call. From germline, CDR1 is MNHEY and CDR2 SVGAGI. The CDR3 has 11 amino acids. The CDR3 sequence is CACSYLREQYF. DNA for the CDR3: TGTGCCTGCAGTTACTTGCGAGAGCAGTACTTC.

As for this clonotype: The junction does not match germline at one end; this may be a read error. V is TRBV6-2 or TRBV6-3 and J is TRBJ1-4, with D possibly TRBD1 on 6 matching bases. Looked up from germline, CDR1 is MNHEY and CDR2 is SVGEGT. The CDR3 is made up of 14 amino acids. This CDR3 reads CASSLTGWREKLFF. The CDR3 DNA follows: TGTGCTAGCAGTCTCACAGGGTGGCGAGAAAAACTGTTTTTT.

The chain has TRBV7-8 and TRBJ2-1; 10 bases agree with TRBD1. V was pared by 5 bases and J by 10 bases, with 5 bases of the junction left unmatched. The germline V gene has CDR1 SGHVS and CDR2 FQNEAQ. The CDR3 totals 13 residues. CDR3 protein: CASSGDRGVEQFF. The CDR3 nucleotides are TGTGCCAGCAGCGGGGACAGGGGTGTCGAGCAGTTCTTC.

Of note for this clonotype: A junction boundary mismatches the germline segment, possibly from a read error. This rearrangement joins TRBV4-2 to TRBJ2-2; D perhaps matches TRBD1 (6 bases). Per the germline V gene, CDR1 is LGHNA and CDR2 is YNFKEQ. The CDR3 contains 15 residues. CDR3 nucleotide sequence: TGTGCCAGCTGCCAGGACCTACAGGGATCCGGAGAGCTGTTTTTT. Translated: CASCQDLQGSGELFF.

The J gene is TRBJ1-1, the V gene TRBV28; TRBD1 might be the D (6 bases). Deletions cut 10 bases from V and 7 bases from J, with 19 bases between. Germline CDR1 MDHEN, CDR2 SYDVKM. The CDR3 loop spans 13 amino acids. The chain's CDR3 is CATTGHLGLEAFF. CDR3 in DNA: TGTGCCACAACGGGACACCTAGGGCTTGAAGCTTTCTTT.

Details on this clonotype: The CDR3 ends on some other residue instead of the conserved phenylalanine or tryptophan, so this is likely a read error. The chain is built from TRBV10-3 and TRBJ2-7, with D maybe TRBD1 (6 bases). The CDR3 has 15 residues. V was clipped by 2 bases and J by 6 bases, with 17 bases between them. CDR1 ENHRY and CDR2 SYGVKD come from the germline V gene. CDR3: CAISETSGGSTEQYI. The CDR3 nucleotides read TGTGCCATCAGTGAGACTAGTGGGGGCTCTACCGAGCAGTACATC.

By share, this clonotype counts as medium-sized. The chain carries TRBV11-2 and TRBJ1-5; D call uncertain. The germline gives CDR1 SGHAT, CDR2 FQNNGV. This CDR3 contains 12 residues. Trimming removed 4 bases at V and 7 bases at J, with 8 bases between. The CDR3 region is CASSSPRQPQHF. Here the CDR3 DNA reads TGTGCCAGCAGCTCGCCGCGGCAGCCCCAGCATTTT. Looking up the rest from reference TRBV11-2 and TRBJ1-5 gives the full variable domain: EAGVAQSPRYKIIEKRQSVAFWCNPISGHATLYWYQQILGQGPKLLIQFQNNGVVDDSQLPKDRFSAERLKGVDSTLKIQPAKLEDSAVYLCASSSPRQPQHFGDGTRLSIL.

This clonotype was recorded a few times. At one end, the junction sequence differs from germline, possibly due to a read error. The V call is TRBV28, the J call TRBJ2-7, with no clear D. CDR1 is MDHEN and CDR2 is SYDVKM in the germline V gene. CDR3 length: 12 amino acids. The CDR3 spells CASSPRADEQYF. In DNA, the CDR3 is TGTGCCAGCAGTCCTCGTGCTGACGAACAGTACTTC.

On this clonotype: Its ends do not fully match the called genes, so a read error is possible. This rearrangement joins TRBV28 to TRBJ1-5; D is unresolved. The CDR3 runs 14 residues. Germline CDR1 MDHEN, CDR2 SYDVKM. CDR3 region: CVSSQQLSNQPQHF. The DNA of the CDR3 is TGTGTCAGCAGTCAACAATTGAGCAATCAGCCCCAGCATTTT.

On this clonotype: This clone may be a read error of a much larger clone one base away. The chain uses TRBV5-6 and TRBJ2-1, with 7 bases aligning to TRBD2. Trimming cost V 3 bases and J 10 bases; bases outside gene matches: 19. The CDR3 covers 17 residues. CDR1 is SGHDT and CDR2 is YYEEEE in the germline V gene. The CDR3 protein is CASSSVGGSGPNGEQFF. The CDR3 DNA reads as TGTGCCAGCAGCTCCGTGGGGGGGTCAGGTCCTAATGGGGAGCAGTTCTTC.